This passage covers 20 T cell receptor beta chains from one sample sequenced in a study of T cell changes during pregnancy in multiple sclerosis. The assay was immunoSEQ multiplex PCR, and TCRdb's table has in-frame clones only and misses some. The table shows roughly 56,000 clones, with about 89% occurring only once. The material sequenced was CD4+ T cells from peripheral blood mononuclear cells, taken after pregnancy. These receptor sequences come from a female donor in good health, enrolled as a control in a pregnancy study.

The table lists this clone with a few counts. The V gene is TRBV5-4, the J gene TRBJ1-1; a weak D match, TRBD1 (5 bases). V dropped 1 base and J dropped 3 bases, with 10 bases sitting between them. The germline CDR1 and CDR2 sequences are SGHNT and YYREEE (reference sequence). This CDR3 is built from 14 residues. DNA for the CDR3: TGTGCCAGCAGCTTGCCCGGACAAGACACTGAAGCTTTCTTT. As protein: CASSLPGQDTEAFF.

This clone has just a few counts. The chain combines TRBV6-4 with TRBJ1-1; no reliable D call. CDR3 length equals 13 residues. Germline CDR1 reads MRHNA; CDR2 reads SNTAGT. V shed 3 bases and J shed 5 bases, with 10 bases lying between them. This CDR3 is CASSEQRGTEAFF. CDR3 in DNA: TGTGCCAGCAGTGAACAGAGAGGGACTGAAGCTTTCTTT.

This CDR3 reads CAWASGAFVETQYF. The CDR3 DNA follows: TGTGCCTGGGCAAGCGGGGCTTTCGTGGAGACCCAGTACTTC. The chain uses TRBV30 and TRBJ2-5; 7 bases are shared with TRBD2. V lost 5 bases, J lost 5 bases, and 11 bases stayed unmatched. CDR3 length: 14 residues. Per the germline V gene, CDR1 is GTSNPN and CDR2 is SVGIG (reference sequence).

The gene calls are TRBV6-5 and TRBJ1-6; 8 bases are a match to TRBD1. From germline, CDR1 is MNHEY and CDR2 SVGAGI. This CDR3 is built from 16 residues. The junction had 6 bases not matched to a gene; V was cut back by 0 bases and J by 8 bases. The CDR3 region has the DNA TGTGCCAGCAGTTACTCGACGACAGGGGATGATTCACCCCTCCACTTT. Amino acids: CASSYSTTGDDSPLHF.

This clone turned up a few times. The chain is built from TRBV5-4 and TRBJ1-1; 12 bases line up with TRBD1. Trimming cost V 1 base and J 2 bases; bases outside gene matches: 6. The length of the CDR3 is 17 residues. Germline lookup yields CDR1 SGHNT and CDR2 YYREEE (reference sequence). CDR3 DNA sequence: TGTGCCAGCAGCTTGTTCCGGGACAGGGGGCTAAACACTGAAGCTTTCTTT. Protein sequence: CASSLFRDRGLNTEAFF.

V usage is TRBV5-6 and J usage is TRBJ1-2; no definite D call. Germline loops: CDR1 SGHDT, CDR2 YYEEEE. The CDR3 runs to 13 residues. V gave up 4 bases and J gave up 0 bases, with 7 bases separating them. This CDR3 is CASSKTTNYGYTF. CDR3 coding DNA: TGTGCCAGCAGCAAGACAACTAACTATGGCTACACCTTC.

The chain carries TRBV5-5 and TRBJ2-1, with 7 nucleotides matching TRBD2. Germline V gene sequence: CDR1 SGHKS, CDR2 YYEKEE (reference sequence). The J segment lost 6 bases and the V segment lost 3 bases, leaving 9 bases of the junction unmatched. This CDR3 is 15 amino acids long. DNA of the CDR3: TGTGCCAGCAGCTCGGGAGGTGAGGGGTCCAATGAGCAGTTCTTC. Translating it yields CASSSGGEGSNEQFF.

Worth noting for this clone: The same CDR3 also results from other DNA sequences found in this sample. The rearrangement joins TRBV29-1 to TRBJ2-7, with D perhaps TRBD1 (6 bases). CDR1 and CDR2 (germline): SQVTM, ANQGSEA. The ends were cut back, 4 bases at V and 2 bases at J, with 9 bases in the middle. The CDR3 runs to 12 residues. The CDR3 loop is CSVGQATYEQYF. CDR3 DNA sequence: TGCAGCGTTGGACAGGCAACCTACGAGCAGTACTTC.

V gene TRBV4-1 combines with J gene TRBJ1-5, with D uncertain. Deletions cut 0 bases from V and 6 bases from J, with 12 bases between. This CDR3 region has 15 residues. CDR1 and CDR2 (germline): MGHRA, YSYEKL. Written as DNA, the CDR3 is TGCGCCAGCAGCCAAGAGTACTATGTGGGTCAGCCCCAGCATTTT. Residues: CASSQEYYVGQPQHF.

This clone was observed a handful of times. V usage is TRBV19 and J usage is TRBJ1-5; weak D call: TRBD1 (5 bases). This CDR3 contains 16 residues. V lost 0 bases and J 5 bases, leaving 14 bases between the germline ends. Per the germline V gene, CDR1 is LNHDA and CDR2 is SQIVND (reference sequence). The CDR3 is CASSIDYGGWDQPQHF. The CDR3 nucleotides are TGTGCCAGTAGTATAGATTACGGGGGTTGGGATCAGCCCCAGCATTTT. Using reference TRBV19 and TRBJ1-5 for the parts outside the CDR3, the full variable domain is DGGITQSPKYLFRKEGQNVTLSCEQNLNHDAMYWYRQDPGQGLRLIYYSQIVNDFQKGDIAEGYSVSREKKESFPLTVTSAQKNPTAFYLCASSIDYGGWDQPQHFGDGTRLSIL.

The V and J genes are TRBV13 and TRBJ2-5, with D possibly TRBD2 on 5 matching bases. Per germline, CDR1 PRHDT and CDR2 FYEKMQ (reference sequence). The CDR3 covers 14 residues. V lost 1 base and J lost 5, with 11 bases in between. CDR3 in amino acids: CASSLVGRRETQYF. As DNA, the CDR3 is TGTGCCAGCAGCTTAGTTGGTAGGAGGGAGACCCAGTACTTC.

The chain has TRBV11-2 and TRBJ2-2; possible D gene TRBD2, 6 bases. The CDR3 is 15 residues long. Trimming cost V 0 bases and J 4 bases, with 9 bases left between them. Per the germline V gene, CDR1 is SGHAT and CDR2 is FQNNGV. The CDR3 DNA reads TGTGCCAGCAGCTTAGATGGGGGGTTCACCGGGGAGCTGTTTTTT. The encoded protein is CASSLDGGFTGELFF.

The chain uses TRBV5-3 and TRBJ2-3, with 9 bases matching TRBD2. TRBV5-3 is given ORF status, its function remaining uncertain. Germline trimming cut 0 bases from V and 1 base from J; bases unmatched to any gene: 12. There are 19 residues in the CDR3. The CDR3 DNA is TGTGCCAGAAGCTTGGAGGGCGGGGGGGATCACCCGCGCACAGATACGCAGTATTTT. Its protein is CARSLEGGGDHPRTDTQYF.

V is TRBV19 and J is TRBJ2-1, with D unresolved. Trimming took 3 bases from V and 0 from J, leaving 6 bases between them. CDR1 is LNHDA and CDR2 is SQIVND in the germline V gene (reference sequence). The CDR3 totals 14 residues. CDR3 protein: CASSIMSSYNEQFF. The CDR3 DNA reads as TGTGCCAGTAGTATTATGAGCTCCTACAATGAGCAGTTCTTC.

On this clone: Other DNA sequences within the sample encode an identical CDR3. CDR3 coding DNA: TGTGCCAGCAGCCGAGGGGGTGGCAATCAGCCCCAGCATTTT. Translation: CASSRGGGNQPQHF. The chain combines TRBV7-2 with TRBJ1-5; possibly TRBD1 for D (6 bases). The CDR3 is 14 amino acids. V gave up 5 bases and J gave up 2 bases, with 10 bases separating them. From germline, CDR1 is SGHTA and CDR2 FQGNSA.

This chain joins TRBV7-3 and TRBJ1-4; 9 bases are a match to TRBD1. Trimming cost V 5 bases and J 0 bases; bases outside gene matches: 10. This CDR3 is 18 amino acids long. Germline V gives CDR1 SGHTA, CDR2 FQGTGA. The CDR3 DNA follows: TGTGCCAGCAGCCGGGACAGGGTAAGGGGAGCAACTAATGAAAAACTGTTTTTT. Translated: CASSRDRVRGATNEKLFF.

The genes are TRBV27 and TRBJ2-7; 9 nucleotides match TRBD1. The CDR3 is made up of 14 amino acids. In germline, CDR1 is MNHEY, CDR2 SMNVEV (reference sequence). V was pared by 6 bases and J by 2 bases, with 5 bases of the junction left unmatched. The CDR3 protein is CASSLGQGTYEQYF. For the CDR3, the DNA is TGTGCCAGCAGCCTGGGACAGGGAACCTACGAGCAGTACTTC.

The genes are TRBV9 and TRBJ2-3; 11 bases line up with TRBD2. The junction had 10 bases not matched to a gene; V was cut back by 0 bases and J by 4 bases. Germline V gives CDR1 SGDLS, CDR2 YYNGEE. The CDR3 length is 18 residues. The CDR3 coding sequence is TGTGCCAGCAGCGTAGGCCATCGACTAGCGGGGATTCCAGATACGCAGTATTTT. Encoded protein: CASSVGHRLAGIPDTQYF.

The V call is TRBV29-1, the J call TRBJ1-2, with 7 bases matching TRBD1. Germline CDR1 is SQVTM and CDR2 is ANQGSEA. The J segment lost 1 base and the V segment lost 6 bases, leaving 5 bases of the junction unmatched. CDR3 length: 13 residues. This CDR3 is CSVPGGLNYGYTF. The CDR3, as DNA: TGCAGCGTCCCAGGGGGACTTAACTATGGCTACACCTTC. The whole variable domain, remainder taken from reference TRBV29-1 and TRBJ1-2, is SAVISQKPSRDICQRGTSLTIQCQVDSQVTMMFWYRQQPGQSLTLIATANQGSEATYESGFVIDKFPISRPNLTFSTLTVSNMSPEDSSIYLCSVPGGLNYGYTFGSGTRLTVV.

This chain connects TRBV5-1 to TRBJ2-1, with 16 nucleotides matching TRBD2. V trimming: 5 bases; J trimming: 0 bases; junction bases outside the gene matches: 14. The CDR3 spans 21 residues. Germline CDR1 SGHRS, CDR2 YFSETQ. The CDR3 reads CASSSTFPGLAGGSSYNEQFF. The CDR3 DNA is TGCGCCAGCAGTTCTACCTTCCCGGGACTAGCGGGGGGGAGCTCCTACAATGAGCAGTTCTTC.